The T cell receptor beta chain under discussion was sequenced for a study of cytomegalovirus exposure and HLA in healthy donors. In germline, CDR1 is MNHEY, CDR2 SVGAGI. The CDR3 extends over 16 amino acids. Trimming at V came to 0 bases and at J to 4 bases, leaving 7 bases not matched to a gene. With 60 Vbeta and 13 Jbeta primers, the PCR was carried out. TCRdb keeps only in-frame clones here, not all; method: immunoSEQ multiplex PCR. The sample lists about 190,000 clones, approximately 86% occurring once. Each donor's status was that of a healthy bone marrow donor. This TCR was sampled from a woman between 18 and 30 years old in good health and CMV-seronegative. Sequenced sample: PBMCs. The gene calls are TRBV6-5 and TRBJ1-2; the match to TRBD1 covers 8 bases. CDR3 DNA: TGTGCCAGCAGTTACTCGGCCAGGGGGCCCGGCTATGGCTACACCTTC. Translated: CASSYSARGPGYGYTF.